This entry describes one T cell receptor beta chain. Its antigen is as yet unknown. The investigators split CD4+ cells into a CD45RA+ naive subset and a CD45RA-negative memory subset. The repertoire was sequenced with immunoSEQ multiplex PCR; TCRdb's copy has only in-frame clones and lacks some. Found here are some 900,000 clones, roughly 72% of them singletons; the top ten hold over 1.3%. The J segment lost 4 bases and the V segment lost 2 bases, leaving 12 bases of the junction unmatched. The germline gives CDR1 ENHRY, CDR2 SYGVKD. CDR3 length: 17 amino acids. The data were obtained in a study of shared clonotypes between healthy human individuals. Study-wide results and limits: Naive subsets, compared against memory subsets, generally had larger estimated richness values.

This receptor was taken from a man younger than 35 in good health. Sequencing was performed on memory CD4+ T cells sorted from blood. Subset in this sample: CD45RA-negative fraction. The chain couples TRBV10-3 to TRBJ2-3; 7 bases line up with TRBD2. The CDR3 spells CAISEMKAGNSPDTQYF. The CDR3 nucleotides read TGTGCCATCAGTGAGATGAAAGCGGGAAATTCGCCAGATACGCAGTATTTT.